This TCR beta chain emerged from a study of cytomegalovirus exposure and HLA in healthy donors. As for the study in general: Researchers found that roughly 81% of 398 genotyped donors fell within the Caucasian-associated ancestry cluster.

The PCR was carried out with 60 Vbeta primers and 13 Jbeta primers. Sequenced by immunoSEQ multiplex PCR; TCRdb stores in-frame clones only, minus some. The sample holds more than 100,000 clones, around 66% seen once. V lost 6 bases and J 5 bases, leaving 16 bases between the germline ends. Germline values: CDR1 MNHEY, CDR2 SVGAGI. The CDR3 has 14 residues. Concerning this clone itself: Its antigen remains unidentified.

Study-wide results and caveats: A later analysis by the authors found several of the most significant clusters apparently linked to common viral pathogens.

This clonotype was sampled from a woman in her forties or fifties in good health and CMV-seronegative. Material for sequencing was PBMCs. This chain uses TRBV6-5 with TRBJ2-5, with a weak D call TRBD1 (7 bases). The CDR3: CASRRTGAGETQYF. Here the CDR3 DNA reads TGTGCCAGCAGGAGAACAGGGGCGGGGGAGACCCAGTACTTC.